The 8 T cell receptor beta chains given below trace back to one sample, sequenced in a study of T cell repertoires in cytomegalovirus infection. These receptors have no identified antigens. TCRdb re-analysed the reads in MiXCR, keeping a single row per CDR3 protein. The table includes roughly 500,000 distinct CDR3 sequences, about 33% detected once. The source material was cultured PBMCs, sampled from culture after CMV antigen stimulation. The receptors come from a human donor in good health (CMV status not recorded). Some clones in this sample may be carry-over from other donors' samples.

Only a few counts were recorded for this clonotype. The chain combines TRBV28 with TRBJ2-1, with 7 bases identical to TRBD2. The ends lost 3 bases at V and 7 bases at J; junction bases unmatched: 9. Germline CDR1 and CDR2: MDHEN and SYDVKM. This CDR3 region has 15 residues. This CDR3 reads CASSFSSGTVNEQFF. DNA for the CDR3: TGTGCCAGCAGTTTTAGCAGCGGGACCGTTAATGAGCAGTTCTTC.

V and J are TRBV7-6 and TRBJ1-2; 9 bases match TRBD1. Losses at the gene ends were 5 bases for V and 8 bases for J; bases not matched to a gene: 9. CDR3 length: 14 amino acids. Per the germline V gene, CDR1 is SGHVS and CDR2 is FNYEAQ. CDR3 coding DNA: TGTGCCAGCAGCCACGGACAGGGGCTGGAAGGCTACACCTTC. Its protein is CASSHGQGLEGYTF. Full variable domain (remainder filled in from reference TRBV7-6 and TRBJ1-2): GAGVSQSPRYKVTKRGQDVALRCDPISGHVSLYWYRQALGQGPEFLTYFNYEAQQDKSGLPNDRFSAERPEGSISTLTIQRTEQRDSAMYRCASSHGQGLEGYTFGSGTRLTVV.

This sequence joins TRBV6-2 or TRBV6-3 and TRBJ1-1; D is perhaps TRBD1 (5 bases). The V end was cut by 5 bases, the J end by 0 bases, with 19 bases between. CDR3 length equals 17 residues. Germline-derived CDR1 and CDR2 are MNHEY and SVGEGT. The CDR3 here is CASSRDLGTQMNTEAFF. CDR3 nucleotide sequence: TGTGCCAGCAGTCGAGATTTAGGGACCCAAATGAACACTGAAGCTTTCTTT.

The chain employs TRBV18 and TRBJ1-4, with D hard to call. The V gene's germline CDR1 is KGHSH and CDR2 LQKENI. Trimming left V 2 bases short and J 2 bases short, with 6 bases between. CDR3 length equals 14 residues. Here the CDR3 DNA reads TGTGCCAGCTCACCAGTCTGTACTAATGAAAAACTGTTTTTT. It yields the protein CASSPVCTNEKLFF.

This clonotype was picked up many times. The chain carries TRBV7-8 and TRBJ2-1; D might be TRBD2 (6 bases). CDR3 length equals 14 residues. Trimming left V 1 base short and J 5 bases short, with 9 bases between. Germline CDR1 is SGHVS and CDR2 is FQNEAQ. The CDR3: CASSLGDSNNEQFF. CDR3 DNA sequence: TGTGCCAGCAGCTTAGGGGACTCTAACAATGAGCAGTTCTTC.

The rearrangement uses TRBV19 and TRBJ2-5; D gene ambiguous. The ends were cut back, 0 bases at V and 4 bases at J, with 6 bases in the middle. The germline gives CDR1 LNHDA, CDR2 SQIVND (reference sequence). The CDR3 consists of 13 residues. CDR3 bases: TGTGCCAGTAGTATAGATCTGGCAGAGACCCAGTACTTC. It codes for CASSIDLAETQYF.

This clonotype was counted between two and nine times. V is TRBV6-2 or TRBV6-3 and J is TRBJ2-3; 13 nucleotides line up with TRBD2. Germline lookup yields CDR1 MNHEY and CDR2 SVGEGT. The trim removed 7 bases at V and 11 bases at J, leaving 9 bases unmatched. The CDR3 has 14 residues. CDR3 region: CASTGTSGIRGQYF. The DNA for the CDR3 is TGTGCCAGCACCGGGACTAGCGGGATCAGGGGGCAGTATTTT.

This clonotype was observed once. The chain couples TRBV7-9 to TRBJ2-7; 8 nucleotides line up with TRBD2. The CDR3 loop spans 16 amino acids. Germline V gene data show CDR1 as SEHNR and CDR2 as FQNEAQ (reference sequence). Trimming removed 1 base from V and 3 bases from J; junction bases left unmatched: 8. The CDR3 region is CASSLGVSGKGYEQYV. In nucleotides, the CDR3 is TGTGCCAGCAGCTTAGGGGTTAGCGGGAAGGGCTACGAGCAGTACGTC.